These 20 T cell receptor beta chains were sequenced from one sample in a study of T cells in tumors after PD-1 blockade (dated by TCRdb to about 2019). In the paper's terms, the time point label means: before anti-PD-1 therapy. Library creation used the immunoSEQ multiplex PCR assay. This immuneACCESS table, as held by TCRdb, lists in-frame sequences with V and J called but not all clones. Of the missing ones, under half trace to an unresolved V gene in checked studies; the others have no known cause. Within this sample are about 47,000 clones, with more than 70% of them counted one time only. Of the sample, 15% to 20% is held by the ten largest clones. Sequenced here: PBMCs, sampled before anti-PD-1 treatment. The receptors were gathered from a human donor with basal cell carcinoma.

This clone occurred once. The J gene is TRBJ2-1, the V gene TRBV7-2; 9 bases fit TRBD1. The V gene's germline CDR1 is SGHTA and CDR2 FQGNSA. The CDR3 contains 14 residues. V shed 3 bases, J shed 7 bases, and the junction held 4 bases outside the gene matches. Written as DNA, the CDR3 is TGTGCCAGCAGCTTGAGGACAGGGGTAAATGAGCAGTTCTTC. Amino acid sequence: CASSLRTGVNEQFF.

The V gene is TRBV5-4, the J gene TRBJ1-1; the D is unclear. V was pared by 2 bases and J by 1 base, with 12 bases between. The CDR3 sequence is 15 residues long. CDR1 and CDR2 from the germline V gene are SGHNT and YYREEE (reference sequence). CDR3 DNA sequence: TGTGCCAGCAGCTTAGGCCATTATGAGAACACTGAAGCTTTCTTT. The encoded protein is CASSLGHYENTEAFF.

Only one count was recorded for this clone. The J gene is TRBJ1-6, the V gene TRBV6-1, with TRBD1 as a possible D gene (5 bases). The germline CDR1 and CDR2 sequences are MNHNS and SASEGT. The CDR3 has 15 amino acids. V was trimmed by 0 bases and J by 6 bases, leaving 9 bases between them. The CDR3 nucleotides are TGTGCCAGCAGTGAAGCCCGGGACGGTAATTCACCCCTCCACTTT. It codes for CASSEARDGNSPLHF.

The V and J genes are TRBV5-1 and TRBJ2-1, with 11 bases identical to TRBD1. In germline, CDR1 is SGHRS, CDR2 YFSETQ. This CDR3 is built from 14 residues. Trimming removed 4 bases from V and 8 bases from J; junction bases left unmatched: 5. CDR3 sequence: CASSTPGQGDEQFF. The CDR3 nucleotides read TGCGCCAGCAGCACCCCGGGACAGGGGGATGAGCAGTTCTTC.

In DNA, the CDR3 is TGTGCCAGCAGCCCGGGGGTTTACAGGGGGCCCAACACTGAAGCTTTCTTT. Translated: CASSPGVYRGPNTEAFF. The chain combines TRBV9 with TRBJ1-1, with 9 bases lining up with TRBD1. Germline CDR1 and CDR2: SGDLS and YYNGEE. V lost 4 bases and J lost 2; bases outside the gene matches: 12. The CDR3 has 17 residues. The variable domain in full, completed from reference TRBV9 and TRBJ1-1, reads DSGVTQTPKHLITATGQRVTLRCSPRSGDLSVYWYQQSLDQGLQFLIQYYNGEERAKGNILERFSAQQFPDLHSELNLSSLELGDSALYFCASSPGVYRGPNTEAFFGQGTRLTVV.

The chain couples TRBV7-6 to TRBJ2-5; TRBD2 is a possible D gene (5 bases). Germline assignment: CDR1 SGHVS and CDR2 FNYEAQ. The CDR3 length is 15 residues. V lost 4 bases and J 5 bases, leaving 17 bases between the germline ends. The CDR3 coding sequence is TGTGCCAGCAGCTACTACGAGGAGCCGGGGGAGACCCAGTACTTC. This encodes CASSYYEEPGETQYF.

In its sample, this clone was seen a few times. This chain joins TRBV19 and TRBJ1-1; D gene uncertain. The CDR3 contains 14 residues. Trimming left V 6 bases short and J 4 bases short, with 15 bases between. The germline V gene has CDR1 LNHDA and CDR2 SQIVND (reference sequence). The CDR3 region is CASRTVSFGTEAFF. CDR3 DNA: TGTGCCAGTAGGACGGTTTCTTTCGGCACTGAAGCTTTCTTT.

The rearrangement uses TRBV30 and TRBJ1-1; weak D call: TRBD1 (5 bases). Between the trimmed V and J ends, which lost 1 base and 0 bases, there was a span of 9 bases. CDR3 length equals 14 residues. CDR1 is GTSNPN and CDR2 is SVGIG in the germline V gene (reference sequence). CDR3 nucleotide sequence: TGTGCCTGGAGTGGACAGTACCTGAACACTGAAGCTTTCTTT. Translation: CAWSGQYLNTEAFF. Complete variable domain (other parts from reference TRBV30 and TRBJ1-1): SQTIHQWPATLVQPVGSPLSLECTVEGTSNPNLYWYRQAAGRGLQLLFYSVGIGQISSEVPQNLSASRPQDRQFILSSKKLLLSDSGFYLCAWSGQYLNTEAFFGQGTRLTVV.

This clone came up a few times. V is TRBV7-9 and J is TRBJ2-2; weak D call: TRBD1 (6 bases). The V end lost 5 bases, the J end lost 0 bases, and 10 bases lay between the germline ends. This CDR3 comprises 15 residues. The germline V gene encodes CDR1 SEHNR and CDR2 FQNEAQ (reference sequence). The CDR3 DNA is TGTGCCAGCAGCGCGCGACAGGCGAACACCGGGGAGCTGTTTTTT. It yields the protein CASSARQANTGELFF. Together with reference TRBV7-9 and TRBJ2-2, the CDR3 gives the full variable domain: DTGVSQNPRHKITKRGQNVTFRCDPISEHNRLYWYRQTLGQGPEFLTYFQNEAQLEKSRLLSDRFSAERPKGSFSTLEIQRTEQGDSAMYLCASSARQANTGELFFGEGSRLTVL.

This clone was recorded a few times. The V call is TRBV2, the J call TRBJ1-1, with 7 bases matching TRBD1. The V gene end was trimmed by 10 bases and the J gene end by 12 bases; junction bases not matched to a gene: 11. In germline, CDR1 is SNHLY, CDR2 FYNNEI. The CDR3 is made up of 11 amino acids. The CDR3 region is CAIGGGGVTFF. CDR3 DNA: TGTGCCATCGGGGGAGGGGGCGTAACTTTCTTT. Using reference TRBV2 and TRBJ1-1 for the parts outside the CDR3, the full variable domain is EPEVTQTPSHQVTQMGQEVILRCVPISNHLYFYWYRQILGQKVEFLVSFYNNEISEKSEIFDDQFSVERPDGSNFTLKIRSTKLEDSAMYFCAIGGGGVTFFGQGTRLTVV.

The rearrangement joins TRBV28 to TRBJ2-1; the D gene is possibly TRBD1 (5 bases). The V end was cut by 6 bases, the J end by 10 bases, with 13 bases between. The CDR3 totals 12 residues. Germline V gives CDR1 MDHEN, CDR2 SYDVKM. The CDR3 region is CASSRQWGEQFF. The CDR3 DNA is TGTGCCAGCAGCCGTCAGTGGGGCGAGCAGTTCTTC.

The rearrangement joins TRBV6-1 to TRBJ1-2; D may be TRBD1 (5 bases). CDR1 is MNHNS, CDR2 SASEGT, per germline. This CDR3 region has 14 residues. V was clipped by 0 bases and J by 6 bases, with 11 bases between them. The CDR3: CASSEAGRVNGYTF. The DNA of the CDR3 is TGTGCCAGCAGTGAAGCGGGCAGGGTAAATGGCTACACCTTC.

The chain couples TRBV5-1 to TRBJ2-2, with 7 bases identical to TRBD1. V was clipped by 4 bases and J by 7 bases; unmatched bases: 4. Germline V gene sequence: CDR1 SGHRS, CDR2 YFSETQ. The CDR3 extends over 13 amino acids. The CDR3 sequence is CASSPTGVGELFF. The DNA of the CDR3 is TGCGCCAGCAGCCCTACAGGGGTCGGGGAGCTGTTTTTT.

This clone has a handful of counts. The V gene is TRBV18, the J gene TRBJ1-1; possible D gene TRBD1, 6 bases. This CDR3 has 16 residues. Per germline, CDR1 KGHSH and CDR2 LQKENI. V dropped 3 bases and J dropped 3 bases, with 17 bases sitting between them. The CDR3 loop is CASSPILTGFDTEAFF. Written as DNA, the CDR3 is TGTGCCAGCTCACCCATATTAACAGGGTTCGACACTGAAGCTTTCTTT.

In its sample, this clone was seen once. This chain connects TRBV5-1 to TRBJ1-4, with D hard to call. The CDR3 runs 16 residues. CDR1 and CDR2 from the germline V gene are SGHRS and YFSETQ. V shed 0 bases and J shed 6 bases, with 15 bases lying between them. CDR3 coding DNA: TGCGCCAGCAGCTTGGGAGTAAGTCGTCGTGATGAAAAACTGTTTTTT. As protein: CASSLGVSRRDEKLFF.

This chain links TRBV7-6 with TRBJ1-1; maybe TRBD1 (5 bases). This CDR3 comprises 17 residues. Looked up from germline, CDR1 is SGHVS and CDR2 is FNYEAQ. Deletions cut 1 base from V and 5 bases from J, with 20 bases between. DNA for the CDR3: TGTGCCAGCAGCTTAGGCGCGCAGGGTCTGGCGGATACTGAAGCTTTCTTT. Translating gives CASSLGAQGLADTEAFF.

This chain joins TRBV11-3 and TRBJ2-2; D gene unclear. The germline gives CDR1 SGHNT, CDR2 YENEEA. The V gene lost 5 bases and the J gene lost 7 bases, with 8 bases spanning the gap. The CDR3 is 12 residues long. CDR3: CASSEASGELFF. The CDR3 nucleotides read TGTGCCAGCAGCGAGGCCAGCGGGGAGCTGTTTTTT.

V usage is TRBV2 and J usage is TRBJ2-7; tentatively, D is TRBD2 (6 bases). The germline V and J ends were trimmed by 7 bases and 5 bases, with 18 bases remaining between them. This CDR3 contains 14 residues. Germline CDR1 SNHLY, CDR2 FYNNEI. CDR3 amino acids: CASKTGRSWDEQYF. CDR3 in DNA: TGTGCCAGCAAGACGGGGAGGTCATGGGACGAGCAGTACTTC.

The V and J genes are TRBV2 and TRBJ1-1, with D tentatively TRBD1 (5 bases). This CDR3 spans 16 amino acids. Germline loops: CDR1 SNHLY, CDR2 FYNNEI. V lost 7 bases, J lost 6 bases, and 24 bases lay in between. The CDR3 DNA reads TGTGCCAGCACCCTCGGGGGAGGTGTTAAATACGCTGAAGCTTTCTTT. Its protein product is CASTLGGGVKYAEAFF.

Here the CDR3 DNA reads TGCGCCAGCAGCGTCAAGGAGGAATCACCCCTCCACTTT. Translating gives CASSVKEESPLHF. This sequence joins TRBV5-1 and TRBJ1-6; D is unclear. The CDR3 runs 13 residues. Germline values: CDR1 SGHRS, CDR2 YFSETQ. The ends were cut back, 4 bases at V and 10 bases at J, with 12 bases in the middle. The full variable domain, rest sourced from reference TRBV5-1 and TRBJ1-6, is KAGVTQTPRYLIKTRGQQVTLSCSPISGHRSVSWYQQTPGQGLQFLFEYFSETQRNKGNFPGRFSGRQFSNSRSEMNVSTLELGDSALYLCASSVKEESPLHFGNGTRLTVT.